These T cell receptor beta chains were read from a single sample in a study of memory CD4+ T cells and cytomegalovirus serostatus. Only in-frame clones appear in the TCRdb table, and some are missing; sequencing was by immunoSEQ multiplex PCR. The repertoire holds about 61,000 clones, with around 86% as singletons. What was sequenced was memory CD4+ T cells from blood. Receptors originate from an adult in good health and CMV-seronegative. Each CDR3 is given with its conserved first and last residue. The D gene is left open where the match is weak. Not every row has a clone size; where given, it reads once, few, many or a size class.

TRBJ1-5	TRBV29-1	few	NA	CSAAGPNPGQPQHF	TGCAGCGCCGCAGGGCCCAACCCGGGTCAGCCCCAGCATTTT
TRBJ1-5	TRBV12-5	once	NA	CASSLSPAAGGGSSNQPQHF	TGTGCTAGTTCACTGAGCCCGGCGGCAGGTGGGGGTTCGAGCAATCAGCCCCAGCATTTT
TRBJ2-7	TRBV9	NA	NA	CASSVGGTDYEQYF	TGTGCCAGCAGCGTAGGTGGGACCGACTACGAGCAGTACTTC
TRBJ2-1	TRBV5-1	once	TRBD1	CASSGPGQGANEQFF	TGCGCCAGCAGCGGCCCGGGACAGGGGGCAAATGAGCAGTTCTTC
TRBJ2-5	TRBV19	NA	TRBD2	CATNDAGGNSQETQYF	TGTGCCACCAACGACGCGGGGGGCAATAGCCAAGAGACCCAGTACTTC
TRBJ2-5	TRBV5-1	NA	TRBD1	CATRQGASLETQYF	TGCGCCACCCGACAGGGGGCGTCTTTGGAGACCCAGTACTTC
TRBJ2-7	TRBV30	NA	NA	CAPWGDPYEQYF	TGTGCCCCCTGGGGGGACCCCTACGAGCAGTACTTC
TRBJ1-2	TRBV10-2	NA	TRBD1	CASSEWGTGGAGYGYTF	TGCGCCAGCAGTGAGTGGGGGACAGGGGGCGCCGGCTATGGCTACACCTTC
TRBJ2-7	TRBV4-2	NA	NA	CASSQERRGYEQYF	TGTGCCAGCAGCCAAGAGAGAAGAGGCTACGAGCAGTACTTC
TRBJ2-3	TRBV4-1	once	TRBD2	CASSQRLAGGPEGTDTQYF	TGCGCCAGCAGCCAACGCCTAGCGGGAGGGCCGGAGGGCACAGATACGCAGTATTTT
TRBJ2-5	TRBV12-5	NA	NA	CASGFQETQYF	TGTGCTAGTGGTTTCCAAGAGACCCAGTACTTC
TRBJ2-1	TRBV5-4	NA	NA	CASSWGGGGLSYNEQFF	TGTGCCAGCAGCTGGGGTGGGGGAGGTTTATCCTACAATGAGCAGTTCTTC
TRBJ2-3	TRBV9	NA	NA	CASSPRTTQGTDTQYF	TGTGCCAGCTCCCCACGGACTACTCAAGGCACAGATACGCAGTATTTT
TRBJ2-5	TRBV7-2	once	NA	CASSLAPLDRRPRETQYF	TGTGCCAGCAGCTTAGCCCCACTAGACAGGCGACCACGGGAGACCCAGTACTTC
TRBJ1-2	TRBV6-4	NA	NA	CASSASGGYGYTF	TGTGCCAGCAGTGCCAGTGGGGGATATGGCTACACCTTC
TRBJ1-5	TRBV27	NA	NA	CASLRGSKQPQHF	TGTGCCAGTCTCCGGGGTAGCAAACAGCCCCAGCATTTT
TRBJ2-7	TRBV7-8	NA	NA	CASRAAVGYEQYF	TGTGCCAGCAGAGCGGCAGTGGGGTACGAGCAGTACTTC
TRBJ1-1	TRBV10-2	once	NA	CASSVAPKNTEAFF	TGCGCCAGCAGTGTCGCTCCGAAGAACACTGAAGCTTTCTTT
TRBJ2-7	TRBV19	NA	TRBD1	CASSIDWTGSEQYF	TGTGCCAGTAGTATTGATTGGACAGGGAGCGAGCAGTACTTC
TRBJ2-5	TRBV15	NA	TRBD2	CATSRDSFLAGEQYF	TGTGCCACCAGCAGAGATTCGTTCCTAGCGGGTGAGCAGTACTTC
TRBJ1-5	TRBV2	NA	TRBD1	CASSPGGTYQPQHF	TGTGCCAGCAGTCCAGGGGGGACCTATCAGCCCCAGCATTTT
TRBJ2-1	TRBV4-1	few	TRBD2	CASSQVDLGLAGVNEQFF	TGCGCCAGCAGCCAAGTGGATCTGGGACTAGCGGGAGTCAATGAGCAGTTCTTC
TRBJ1-3	TRBV4-1	NA	NA	CASSQERSNSGNTIYF	TGCGCCAGCAGCCAAGAGAGGTCGAACTCTGGAAACACCATATATTTT
TRBJ1-4	TRBV28	NA	NA	CASSFGGSNEKLFF	TGTGCCAGCAGTTTCGGGGGGAGTAATGAAAAACTGTTTTTT
TRBJ2-6	TRBV15	once	TRBD1	CATSRGRQGAPGANVLTF	TGTGCCACCAGCAGAGGGCGGCAGGGGGCGCCTGGGGCCAACGTCCTGACTTTC
TRBJ2-2	TRBV19	few	TRBD2	CASTPRGANTGELFF	TGTGCCAGTACCCCTCGGGGGGCGAACACCGGGGAGCTGTTTTTT
TRBJ2-2	TRBV4-1	few	TRBD2	CASSQLGLARLDDGELFF	TGCGCCAGCAGCCAGCTAGGACTAGCTCGTCTCGACGACGGGGAGCTGTTTTTT
TRBJ2-1	TRBV5-1	once	TRBD2	CASSPGFAGGYNEQFF	TGCGCCAGCAGCCCCGGGTTTGCGGGGGGCTACAATGAGCAGTTCTTC
TRBJ1-1	TRBV5-6	NA	NA	CASSFKLGSTEAFF	TGTGCCAGCAGCTTTAAACTGGGTTCGACTGAAGCTTTCTTT
TRBJ2-2	TRBV7-3	NA	NA	CASSLRGTGELFF	TGTGCCAGCAGCTTAAGGGGAACCGGGGAGCTGTTTTTT
TRBJ2-5	TRBV4-1	NA	TRBD2	CASSHSSGLEETQYF	TGCGCCAGCAGCCACTCCTCGGGACTAGAGGAGACCCAGTACTTC
TRBJ1-5	TRBV28	NA	NA	CASSSLSAYSNQPQHF	TGTGCCAGCAGTTCCCTCAGCGCTTATAGCAATCAGCCCCAGCATTTT
TRBJ2-7	TRBV6-6	NA	NA	CASSYSWMTYEQYF	TGTGCCAGCAGTTACTCTTGGATGACTTACGAGCAGTACTTC
TRBJ1-3	TRBV5-6	NA	TRBD1	CASSGDRGPGNTIYF	TGTGCCAGCAGCGGTGACAGGGGGCCTGGAAACACCATATATTTT
TRBJ1-2	TRBV28	NA	NA	CASSLGGTNYGYTF	TGTGCCAGCAGTTTAGGGGGGACTAACTATGGCTACACCTTC
TRBJ1-1	TRBV28	NA	NA	CASSLRGASEAFF	TGTGCCAGCAGTTTACGGGGGGCCTCTGAAGCTTTCTTT
TRBJ2-1	TRBV6-5	NA	NA	CASTGGPRNYNEQFF	TGTGCCAGCACCGGGGGGCCACGGAACTACAATGAGCAGTTCTTC
TRBJ2-5	TRBV5-1	NA	TRBD2	CASRAGPWEETQYF	TGCGCCAGCAGAGCGGGACCCTGGGAGGAGACCCAGTACTTC
TRBJ1-2	TRBV21-1	NA	NA	CASRVPSPRGNYGYTF	TGTGCCAGCAGGGTGCCCTCCCCGAGGGGGAACTATGGCTACACCTTC
TRBJ2-2	TRBV5-1	NA	TRBD1	CASSTGQGLELFF	TGCGCCAGCAGCACGGGACAGGGCCTGGAGCTGTTTTTT
TRBJ1-4	TRBV15	NA	NA	CATSRGPFGGDEKLFF	TGTGCCACCAGCAGAGGGCCCTTTGGAGGGGATGAAAAACTGTTTTTT
TRBJ1-1	TRBV5-8	NA	NA	CASSLVSAGGARRGTEAFF	TGTGCCAGCAGCTTGGTGTCCGCCGGGGGCGCCCGTAGGGGCACTGAAGCTTTCTTT
TRBJ1-3	TRBV28	NA	NA	CASTPAGASGNTIYF	TGTGCCAGCACTCCAGCGGGAGCGTCTGGAAACACCATATATTTT
TRBJ2-7	TRBV6-5	NA	TRBD1	CASSYSRQDRGYEQYF	TGTGCCAGCAGTTACTCCAGACAGGACAGGGGCTACGAGCAGTACTTC
TRBJ2-7	TRBV5-1	NA	TRBD2	CASSLVAGVYEQYF	TGCGCCAGCAGCTTAGTAGCGGGAGTATACGAGCAGTACTTC
TRBJ2-3	TRBV5-6	NA	NA	CASSRLWDTQYF	TGTGCCAGCAGCCGACTTTGGGATACGCAGTATTTT
TRBJ1-4	TRBV2	NA	TRBD1	CASNQGGKLFF	TGTGCCAGCAACCAGGGGGGGAAACTGTTTTTT
TRBJ2-1	TRBV5-5	NA	NA	CASSLVLQIYNEQFF	TGTGCCAGCAGCTTAGTTTTGCAGATTTACAATGAGCAGTTCTTC
TRBJ2-2	TRBV13	NA	NA	CASSFGQGYGGELFF	TGTGCCAGCAGCTTTGGCCAGGGTTACGGCGGGGAGCTGTTTTTT
TRBJ1-2	TRBV6-1	NA	TRBD1	CASSRDRGPSGYTF	TGTGCCAGCAGCCGGGACAGGGGGCCCTCTGGCTACACCTTC
TRBJ2-2	TRBV11-2	NA	TRBD1	CASSPGTGRYTGELFF	TGTGCCAGCAGCCCCGGGACAGGGCGGTACACCGGGGAGCTGTTTTTT
TRBJ1-2	TRBV30	NA	NA	CAWSPKLRYGYTF	TGTGCCTGGAGCCCGAAACTCCGCTATGGCTACACCTTC
TRBJ2-2	TRBV10-2	NA	NA	CASRGTANTGELFF	TGCGCCAGCAGGGGGACGGCGAACACCGGGGAGCTGTTTTTT
TRBJ2-2	TRBV19	few	NA	CASSISLALTGELFF	TGTGCCAGTAGTATATCTCTAGCTCTCACCGGGGAGCTGTTTTTT